Included here is one T cell receptor (beta chain) sequence, with context. What it recognizes is unknown. This sample was taken from a study of cytomegalovirus exposure and HLA in healthy donors. PCR was performed using 60 Vbeta and 13 Jbeta primers. This table comes from immunoSEQ multiplex PCR, and its TCRdb copy is limited to in-frame clones, with some not included. Of approximately 160,000 clones detected, around four fifths appear once; the ten largest clones hold about 9.7%. This CDR3 contains 15 residues. In germline, CDR1 is MNHNS, CDR2 SASEGT. Trimming took 6 bases from V and 5 from J, leaving 16 bases between them. General study points: A classifier reportedly called cytomegalovirus status with high sensitivity and specificity. In a later analysis, donors in an Asian-associated ancestry cluster reportedly had fewer N-insertions in productive TCRs than the cohort mean.

V and J are TRBV6-1 and TRBJ1-4; D gene uncertain. The clonotype was recovered from a man between 18 and 35 years old in good health and CMV-seropositive. Input material: PBMCs. The DNA for the CDR3 is TGTGCCAGCAGGGAAAGTAACAACCCCAATGAAAAACTGTTTTTT. Encoded protein: CASRESNNPNEKLFF.